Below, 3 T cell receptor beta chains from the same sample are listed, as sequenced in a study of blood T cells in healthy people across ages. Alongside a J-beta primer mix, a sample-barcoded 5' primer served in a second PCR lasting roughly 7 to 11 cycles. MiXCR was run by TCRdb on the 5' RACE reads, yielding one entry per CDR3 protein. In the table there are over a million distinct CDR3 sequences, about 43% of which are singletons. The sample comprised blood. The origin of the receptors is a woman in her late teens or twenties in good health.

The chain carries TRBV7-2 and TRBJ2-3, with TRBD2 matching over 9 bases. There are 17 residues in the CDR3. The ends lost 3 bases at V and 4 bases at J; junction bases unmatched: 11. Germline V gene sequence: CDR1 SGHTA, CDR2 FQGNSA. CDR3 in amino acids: CASSFNPGIAGADTQYF. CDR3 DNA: TGTGCCAGCAGCTTTAACCCCGGGATAGCGGGAGCAGATACGCAGTATTTT. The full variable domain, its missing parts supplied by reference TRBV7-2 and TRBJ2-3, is GAGVSQSPSNKVTEKGKDVELRCDPISGHTALYWYRQSLGQGLEFLIYFQGNSAPDKSGLPSDRFSAERTGGSVSTLTIQRTQQEDSAVYLCASSFNPGIAGADTQYFGPGTRLTVL.

The CDR3 DNA sequence: TGTGCCAGCAGTCCCCTTTCCCCCAGAGTCGTGACAGGTTCCGAGGCCAACGTCCTGACTTTC. Translated, it gives CASSPLSPRVVTGSEANVLTF. The rearrangement uses TRBV28 and TRBJ2-6; maybe TRBD1 (6 bases). CDR1 is MDHEN and CDR2 is SYDVKM in the germline V gene. There are 21 residues in the CDR3. The V end lost 5 bases, the J end lost 6 bases, and 32 bases lay between the germline ends.

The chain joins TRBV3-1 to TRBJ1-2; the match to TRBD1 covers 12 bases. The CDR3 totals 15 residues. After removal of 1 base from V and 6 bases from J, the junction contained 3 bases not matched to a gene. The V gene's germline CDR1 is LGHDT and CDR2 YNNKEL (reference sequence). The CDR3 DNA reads TGTGCCAGCAGCCAAGCAGGGACAGGGGGCGATGGCTACACCTTC. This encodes CASSQAGTGGDGYTF.